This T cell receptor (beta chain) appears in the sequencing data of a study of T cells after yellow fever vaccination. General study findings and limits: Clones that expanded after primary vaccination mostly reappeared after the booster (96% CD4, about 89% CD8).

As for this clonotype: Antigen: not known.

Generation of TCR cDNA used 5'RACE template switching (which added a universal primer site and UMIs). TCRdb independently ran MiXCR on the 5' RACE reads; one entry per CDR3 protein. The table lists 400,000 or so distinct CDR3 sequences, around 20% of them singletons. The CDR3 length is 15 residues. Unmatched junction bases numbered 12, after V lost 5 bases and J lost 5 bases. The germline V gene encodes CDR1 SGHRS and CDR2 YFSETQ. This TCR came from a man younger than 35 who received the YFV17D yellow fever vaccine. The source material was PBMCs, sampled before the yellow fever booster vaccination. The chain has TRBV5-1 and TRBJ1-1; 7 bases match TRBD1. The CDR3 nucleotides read TGCGCCAGCAGAGCCGGGACAGTGGGTGATACTGAAGCTTTCTTT. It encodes CASRAGTVGDTEAFF.